A selection of T cell receptor beta chains follows, all from one sample in a study of shared clonotypes between healthy human individuals. Sequenced by immunoSEQ multiplex PCR; TCRdb stores in-frame clones only, minus some. The top ten clones hold 0.36% of a sample with under 1,900,000 clones, 98% of them seen once. The sample comprised naive CD4+ T cells sorted from blood. The receptors originated from a young man in good health. Each CDR3 is given with its conserved first and last residue. The order of the fields is J gene, V gene, clone size, D gene, CDR3 length, CDR3 protein, CDR3 DNA. The D gene is left open where the match is weak. The size field is filled for only some rows; it gives once, few, many or a size class.

TRBJ2-5	TRBV9	.	.	19	CASSVGGGLQAGIQETQYF	TGTGCCAGCAGCGTAGGTGGGGGACTGCAAGCGGGTATACAAGAGACCCAGTACTTC
TRBJ1-3	TRBV10-3	.	.	16	CAISEYQGTSGNTIYF	TGTGCCATCAGTGAGTACCAGGGAACTTCTGGAAACACCATATATTTT
TRBJ2-3	TRBV7-9	.	TRBD2	16	CASSGGLAGYTDTQYF	TGTGCCAGCAGCGGGGGACTAGCGGGGTACACAGATACGCAGTATTTT
TRBJ2-3	TRBV15	.	.	17	CATSREVPSLTTGTQYF	TGTGCCACCAGCAGAGAAGTACCTAGCCTTACAACGGGTACGCAGTATTTT
TRBJ2-3	TRBV5-4	.	.	16	CASSSAGSSGSNTQYF	TGTGCCAGCAGCTCCGCGGGGAGTAGCGGTTCGAATACGCAGTATTTT
TRBJ2-7	TRBV9	.	TRBD1	14	CASSEQGYVDEQYF	TGTGCCAGCAGCGAACAGGGGTATGTCGACGAGCAGTACTTC
TRBJ1-3	TRBV5-6	.	.	14	CASSLDTSGNTIYF	TGTGCCAGCAGCCTTGACACCTCTGGAAACACCATATATTTT
TRBJ2-1	TRBV11-3	once	.	15	CASSIRTARTDEQFF	TGTGCCAGCAGCATCCGGACAGCCCGGACGGATGAGCAGTTCTTC
TRBJ2-3	TRBV2	.	TRBD2	13	CASSEELAGTQYF	TGTGCCAGCAGTGAAGAGCTAGCGGGGACGCAGTATTTT
TRBJ2-2	TRBV9	once	TRBD2	14	CASSVTSVTGELFF	TGTGCCAGCAGCGTTACTAGCGTCACCGGGGAGCTGTTTTTT